In its sample, the clone carrying this TCR beta chain was seen once. In the study's own analysis: Using reference gene primer amplification, nucleated cell counts were estimated. Using immunoSEQ multiplex PCR, the repertoire was profiled, and TCRdb retains in-frame clones only, with some absent. V, J and clone size were drawn from that table, and D and trimming were deduced from the DNA. The table lists 55,000 to 80,000 clones, about 86% of them singletons. The source of the sample is a study of blood T cell repertoires in COVID-19. In the study overall: Whether acute or convalescent, the COVID-19 samples came from the United States, Italy and Spain. T cells, B-cell-depleted T cells, or PBMCs provided the cDNA or gDNA that served as material.

CDR3 length: 13 residues. Trimming removed 5 bases from V and 6 bases from J; junction bases left unmatched: 4. CDR1 SEHNR and CDR2 FQNEAQ come from the germline V gene (reference sequence). This chain uses TRBV7-9 with TRBJ1-2; 9 bases map to TRBD1. The TCR sequence derives from a man between 50 and 59 years old with active COVID-19. The sequencing sample was made of peripheral blood. CDR3 in DNA: TGTGCCAGCAGCAGAGGACAGGGGAATGGCTACACCTTC. Amino acid sequence: CASSRGQGNGYTF. Full variable domain (remainder filled in from reference TRBV7-9 and TRBJ1-2): DTGVSQNPRHKITKRGQNVTFRCDPISEHNRLYWYRQTLGQGPEFLTYFQNEAQLEKSRLLSDRFSAERPKGSFSTLEIQRTEQGDSAMYLCASSRGQGNGYTFGSGTRLTVV.